This entry lists 24 T cell receptor beta chains sequenced from one sample in a study of blood T cell repertoires in COVID-19 (dated by TCRdb to 2018 to 2021). Receptors were amplified or captured by the immunoSEQ multiplex PCR assay. This is the immuneACCESS table as TCRdb keeps it, with only in-frame sequences that have V and J called. A part of the clones is gone; compared with another copy, unresolved V genes explain less than half, and the rest is unexplained. This sample is represented by 200,000 or so clones; about 79% of them were singletons. Of the sample, approximately 2.4% is held by the ten largest clones. The source material was peripheral blood. Every receptor here comes from a man aged 40-55 years who had recovered from COVID-19.

This clone was seen a handful of times. The rearrangement joins TRBV3-1 (or the pseudogene TRBV3-2) to TRBJ2-1, with 8 bases fitting TRBD2. Germline V gene lookup returns CDR1 LGHDT and CDR2 YNNKEL (reference sequence). The CDR3 consists of 18 residues. Losses at the gene ends were 3 bases for V and 0 bases for J; bases not matched to a gene: 10. CDR3 coding DNA: TGTGCCAGCAGCCACGAGACGCCCGGGACTAGCTCCTACAATGAGCAGTTCTTC. This gives the protein CASSHETPGTSSYNEQFF.

The gene calls are TRBV4-3 and TRBJ1-4, with 8 bases identical to TRBD1. CDR1 is LGHNA and CDR2 is YSLEER in the germline V gene. Trimming removed 0 bases from V and 3 bases from J; junction bases left unmatched: 3. The CDR3 length is 16 residues. This CDR3 is CASSQDRTGSNEKLFF. DNA for the CDR3: TGCGCCAGCAGCCAAGATCGGACAGGGTCTAATGAAAAACTGTTTTTT.

The chain joins TRBV11-3 to TRBJ2-3; perhaps TRBD1 as D (7 bases). CDR3 length equals 15 residues. Deletions cut 3 bases from V and 4 bases from J, with 14 bases between. The germline CDR1 and CDR2 sequences are SGHNT and YENEEA. Here the CDR3 DNA reads TGTGCCAGCAGCTTTGGAGGGGGCGGGTCAGATACGCAGTATTTT. It codes for CASSFGGGGSDTQYF.

The chain joins TRBV5-4 to TRBJ2-7, with D perhaps matching TRBD1 (6 bases). The length of the CDR3 is 13 residues. V was trimmed by 0 bases and J by 9 bases, leaving 13 bases between them. Germline values: CDR1 SGHNT, CDR2 YYREEE (reference sequence). The CDR3 reads CASSLAGGRGQYF. CDR3 sequence (DNA): TGTGCCAGCAGCTTGGCTGGGGGCAGGGGGCAGTACTTC.

The chain recombines TRBV7-2 with TRBJ2-7, with 13 bases that match TRBD2. The CDR3 sequence is 15 residues long. CDR1 and CDR2 from the germline V gene are SGHTA and FQGNSA. V lost 4 bases and J lost 4; bases outside the gene matches: 4. The CDR3 reads CASSSTSGRQYEQYF. In nucleotides, the CDR3 is TGTGCCAGCAGCTCGACTAGCGGGAGGCAATACGAGCAGTACTTC.

The chain is built from TRBV11-3 and TRBJ2-1; TRBD2 matches at 10 bases. The CDR3 has 15 residues. V was pared by 0 bases and J by 10 bases, with 6 bases of the junction left unmatched. Germline CDR1 SGHNT, CDR2 YENEEA. DNA for the CDR3: TGTGCCAGCAGCTTAGAAGGTAGCGGGAGGTGGGAGCAGTTCTTC. Its translation: CASSLEGSGRWEQFF.

The chain joins TRBV4-3 to TRBJ2-3; D possibly corresponds to TRBD2 (7 bases). The CDR3 is 16 amino acids. Trimming took off 2 bases at V and 3 bases at J, with 15 bases between the two ends. Germline CDR1 LGHNA, CDR2 YSLEER. The DNA for the CDR3 is TGCGCCAGCAGCCAATTCTGGGGGGGCGAAACAGATACGCAGTATTTT. Translated, it gives CASSQFWGGETDTQYF.

The J gene is TRBJ2-1, the V gene TRBV10-3, with 12 bases matching TRBD2. J was trimmed by 6 bases and V by 4 bases; bases with no gene match: 1. The germline CDR1 and CDR2 sequences are ENHRY and SYGVKD. The length of the CDR3 is 14 residues. DNA for the CDR3: TGTGCCATCAGTGCTAGCGGGGGGGTCAATGAGCAGTTCTTC. The encoded protein is CAISASGGVNEQFF.

The V and J genes are TRBV4-1 and TRBJ1-2; 7 positions agree with TRBD1. The CDR3 spans 16 residues. V dropped 3 bases and J dropped 7; count of bases not matched to a gene: 14. Germline V gives CDR1 MGHRA, CDR2 YSYEKL. The CDR3 region has the DNA TGCGCCAGCAGCCACGTTACGGACAGGATGTTACGTGGCTACACCTTC. Translated: CASSHVTDRMLRGYTF.

The chain is built from TRBV2 and TRBJ2-2, with TRBD1 identical over 11 bases. V gave up 4 bases and J gave up 4 bases; unmatched junction bases: 2. CDR3 size: 15 residues. CDR1 is SNHLY and CDR2 is FYNNEI in the germline V gene. The CDR3 spells CASSVGTGGTGELFF. The CDR3 DNA reads TGTGCCAGCAGTGTGGGGACAGGGGGCACCGGGGAGCTGTTTTTT.

V and J are TRBV9 and TRBJ2-1; 12 nucleotides line up with TRBD2. This CDR3 has 16 amino acids. Germline V gene data show CDR1 as SGDLS and CDR2 as YYNGEE. The trim removed 2 bases at V and 7 bases at J, leaving 7 bases unmatched. The CDR3 DNA reads TGTGCCAGCAGCGTCCTAGCGGGAGGGCCGGGTAATGAGCAGTTCTTC. Amino acid sequence: CASSVLAGGPGNEQFF.

This chain links TRBV12-5 with TRBJ2-3, with D perhaps TRBD2 (5 bases). Germline CDR1 is LGHNT and CDR2 is FRNRAP. The CDR3 has 15 residues. Trimming took 6 bases from V and 2 from J, leaving 15 bases between them. The CDR3 sequence: CASGPRTEVTDTQYF. CDR3 sequence (DNA): TGTGCTAGTGGACCCCGGACGGAGGTCACAGATACGCAGTATTTT.

The chain has TRBV29-1 and TRBJ1-1, with 12 nucleotides matching TRBD1. The trim removed 3 bases at V and 10 bases at J, leaving 9 bases unmatched. The V gene's germline CDR1 is SQVTM and CDR2 ANQGSEA. The CDR3 runs 14 residues. The CDR3 reads CSVEGDRGLLGAFF. CDR3 coding DNA: TGCAGCGTTGAGGGGGACAGGGGGCTTCTAGGAGCTTTCTTT.

This clone has just one count. This chain connects TRBV11-3 to TRBJ2-1, with TRBD1 as a possible D gene (7 bases). CDR1 is SGHNT and CDR2 is YENEEA in the germline V gene. Trimming removed 5 bases at V and 4 bases at J, with 15 bases between. The CDR3 sequence is 15 residues long. The CDR3, as DNA: TGTGCCAGCAGCAAGGGGGCTAGCGAGTACAATGAGCAGTTCTTC. It is translated as CASSKGASEYNEQFF.

This chain joins TRBV7-9 and TRBJ2-5, with D possibly being TRBD1 (5 bases). The CDR3 is 14 residues long. Trimming cost V 6 bases and J 6 bases, with 17 bases left between them. Germline assignment: CDR1 SEHNR and CDR2 FQNEAQ (reference sequence). The CDR3 DNA follows: TGTGCCAGCAGTCCTACCCAGGGTCCGCAGACCCAGTACTTC. This translates into CASSPTQGPQTQYF. Full variable domain (missing parts from reference TRBV7-9 and TRBJ2-5): DTGVSQNPRHKITKRGQNVTFRCDPISEHNRLYWYRQTLGQGPEFLTYFQNEAQLEKSRLLSDRFSAERPKGSFSTLEIQRTEQGDSAMYLCASSPTQGPQTQYFGPGTRLLVL.

This clone was seen once. The chain couples TRBV29-1 to TRBJ1-1; no reliable D call. The V gene's germline CDR1 is SQVTM and CDR2 ANQGSEA. Trimming shortened V by 7 bases and J by 0 bases, and 18 bases separated the two germline ends. This CDR3 has 15 residues. The CDR3 loop is CSAARGNSLNTEAFF. CDR3 nucleotides: TGCAGCGCCGCACGAGGGAACAGTCTGAACACTGAAGCTTTCTTT.

J is TRBJ2-5 and V is TRBV11-2, with 11 bases identical to TRBD2. Per the germline V gene, CDR1 is SGHAT and CDR2 is FQNNGV. This CDR3 spans 16 amino acids. V was pared by 1 base and J by 2 bases, with 3 bases of the junction left unmatched. CDR3 bases: TGTGCCAGCAGCTTAGCGGTAGCGGGAGGGCAAGAGACCCAGTACTTC. The encoded protein is CASSLAVAGGQETQYF. The full variable domain, in which reference TRBV11-2 and TRBJ2-5 provide the parts outside the CDR3, is EAGVAQSPRYKIIEKRQSVAFWCNPISGHATLYWYQQILGQGPKLLIQFQNNGVVDDSQLPKDRFSAERLKGVDSTLKIQPAKLEDSAVYLCASSLAVAGGQETQYFGPGTRLLVL.

This clone was picked up one time. The chain employs TRBV6-5 and TRBJ2-2, with 9 bases that match TRBD2. Germline V CDR1 and CDR2: MNHEY, SVGAGI. V lost 5 bases, J lost 7 bases, and 8 bases stayed unmatched. CDR3 size: 15 residues. CDR3 loop: CASSPIAGAVGELFF. The CDR3, as DNA: TGTGCCAGCAGTCCAATAGCGGGAGCGGTCGGGGAGCTGTTTTTT.

This clone has a handful of counts. The CDR3 is CASSLSSGGAIYEQYF. The CDR3 DNA reads TGCGCCAGCAGCTTAAGTAGCGGGGGGGCCATCTACGAGCAGTACTTC. The rearrangement links TRBV5-1 to TRBJ2-7, with 11 bases lining up with TRBD2. V shed 2 bases, J shed 3 bases, and the junction held 7 bases outside the gene matches. The germline V gene encodes CDR1 SGHRS and CDR2 YFSETQ. The CDR3 covers 16 residues.

This chain uses TRBV18 with TRBJ1-2; TRBD1 aligns across 8 bases. In germline, CDR1 is KGHSH, CDR2 LQKENI. The CDR3 length is 13 residues. Germline trimming cut 3 bases from V and 8 bases from J; bases unmatched to any gene: 5. The DNA for the CDR3 is TGTGCCAGCTCACCGATGGACAGGGCCGGCTACACCTTC. Amino acids: CASSPMDRAGYTF.

The table lists this clone with a few counts. V and J are TRBV5-1 and TRBJ2-5, with D possibly matching TRBD1 (6 bases). Germline V lookup: CDR1 SGHRS, CDR2 YFSETQ. V was pared by 5 bases and J by 5 bases, with 13 bases between. This CDR3 region has 13 residues. The CDR3 DNA sequence: TGCGCCAGCAGTACGGGACAAGGGGAGACCCAGTACTTC. Protein sequence: CASSTGQGETQYF.

This chain links TRBV6-4 with TRBJ1-6, with a tentative D call TRBD1 (6 bases). The V end was cut by 6 bases, the J end by 4 bases, with 13 bases between. CDR3 length equals 15 residues. The germline V gene encodes CDR1 MRHNA and CDR2 SNTAGT. The CDR3 DNA reads TGTGCCAGCAGCAGGACAGCTCAATATAATTCACCCCTCCACTTT. The encoded protein is CASSRTAQYNSPLHF.

The chain combines TRBV9 with TRBJ1-2; maybe TRBD1 (5 bases). This CDR3 is 12 amino acids long. The germline CDR1 and CDR2 sequences are SGDLS and YYNGEE. The germline V and J ends were trimmed by 6 bases and 10 bases, with 16 bases remaining between them. In DNA, the CDR3 is TGTGCCAGCAACAAGGAATCGACAGACTACACCTTC. It encodes CASNKESTDYTF.

The J gene is TRBJ1-1, the V gene TRBV11-3; D not certain. The CDR3 is 15 residues long. V lost 5 bases to trimming and J lost 4 bases, with 17 bases between them. Germline V gene sequence: CDR1 SGHNT, CDR2 YENEEA. The CDR3 here is CASSASTVWVTEAFF. CDR3 sequence (DNA): TGTGCCAGCAGCGCCTCAACAGTGTGGGTCACTGAAGCTTTCTTT. Full variable domain (rest looked up from reference TRBV11-3 and TRBJ1-1): EAGVVQSPRYKIIEKKQPVAFWCNPISGHNTLYWYLQNLGQGPELLIRYENEEAVDDSQLPKDRFSAERLKGVDSTLKIQPAELGDSAVYLCASSASTVWVTEAFFGQGTRLTVV.